Below are 31 T cell receptor beta chains sequenced from a single sample in a study of identical twins. MiXCR, applied by TCRdb to the 5' RACE reads, yields one record per CDR3 protein. Among around 550,000 distinct CDR3 sequences listed, roughly 15% were seen once. A further study also used this sample, focusing on yellow fever vaccine responses in identical twins.

The sample taken for sequencing was CD4+ T cells sorted from blood. These receptors all come from a woman aged 18-30 years in good health.

The chain uses TRBV3-1 and TRBJ2-1, with TRBD2 matching over 7 bases. The CDR3 contains 13 residues. Germline V CDR1 and CDR2: LGHDT, YNNKEL (reference sequence). Trimming cost V 0 bases and J 15 bases; bases outside gene matches: 8. CDR3 residues: CASSQDPREAPFF. CDR3 nucleotides: TGTGCCAGCAGCCAAGATCCACGGGAGGCCCCGTTCTTC.

This clonotype was counted a few times. The chain employs TRBV14 and TRBJ2-1; weak D call: TRBD1 (5 bases). The V and J ends lost 2 bases and 3 bases respectively, with 5 bases between them. Germline V lookup: CDR1 SGHDN, CDR2 FVKESK. The CDR3 has 13 residues. CDR3 protein: CASSQQGYNEQFF. In nucleotides, the CDR3 is TGTGCCAGCAGCCAACAGGGCTACAATGAGCAGTTCTTC.

The CDR3 DNA sequence: TGTGCCAGCAGTCCCGACCTGGGGAGATACAATGAGCAGTTCTTC. Translated, it gives CASSPDLGRYNEQFF. This chain joins TRBV28 and TRBJ2-1; tentatively, D is TRBD2 (5 bases). Germline lookup yields CDR1 MDHEN and CDR2 SYDVKM. The CDR3 has 15 residues. The germline V and J ends were trimmed by 5 bases and 4 bases, with 15 bases remaining between them.

This chain's CDR3 is CSAEYPPGANVLTF. In DNA, the CDR3 is TGCAGCGCTGAGTACCCTCCTGGGGCCAACGTCCTGACTTTC. The chain couples TRBV29-1 to TRBJ2-6; D call uncertain. Trimming pared 7 bases from V and 2 bases from J, leaving 12 bases between. Per the germline V gene, CDR1 is SQVTM and CDR2 is ANQGSEA. The CDR3 covers 14 residues.

The rearrangement joins TRBV5-5 to TRBJ2-7; D remains ambiguous. Trimming took 1 base from V and 4 from J, leaving 6 bases between them. Germline CDR1 SGHKS, CDR2 YYEKEE (reference sequence). The CDR3 covers 12 residues. The CDR3 nucleotides are TGTGCCAGCAGCTTGTCTTTATACGAGCAGTACGTC. Encoded protein: CASSLSLYEQYV.

This clonotype was found many times. CDR3 DNA: TGTGCCAGCAGTTTGATGGGGACAGCCTATGGCTACACCTTC. Its translation is CASSLMGTAYGYTF. This sequence joins TRBV12-3 or TRBV12-4 and TRBJ1-2; 7 nucleotides line up with TRBD1. The CDR3 runs to 14 residues. The trim removed 3 bases at V and 4 bases at J, leaving 5 bases unmatched.

There are a few counts of this clonotype. The V call is TRBV6-4, the J call TRBJ2-2; a possible D gene is TRBD2 (5 bases). V lost 6 bases, J lost 0 bases, and 11 bases lay in between. CDR3 size: 15 residues. The V gene's germline CDR1 is MRHNA and CDR2 SNTAGT. The CDR3 reads CASRPGVANTGELFF. In DNA form, the CDR3 reads TGTGCCAGCAGACCCGGGGTGGCGAACACCGGGGAGCTGTTTTTT.

J is TRBJ2-7 and V is TRBV28, with D possibly TRBD2 on 5 matching bases. Trimming pared 6 bases from V and 3 bases from J, leaving 15 bases between. The CDR3 is 14 amino acids. Germline values: CDR1 MDHEN, CDR2 SYDVKM. The CDR3 DNA is TGTGCCAGCAGCCCGGACTGGAGCGACTACGAGCAGTACTTC. The encoded protein is CASSPDWSDYEQYF. Combining the CDR3 with reference TRBV28 and TRBJ2-7 gives the whole variable domain DVKVTQSSRYLVKRTGEKVFLECVQDMDHENMFWYRQDPGLGLRLIYFSYDVKMKEKGDIPEGYSVSREKKERFSLILESASTNQTSMYLCASSPDWSDYEQYFGPGTRLTVT.

The chain recombines TRBV12-3 or TRBV12-4 with TRBJ1-5, with D possibly matching TRBD1 (6 bases). The CDR3 loop spans 15 amino acids. Trimming cost V 3 bases and J 6 bases, with 15 bases left between them. The CDR3 is CASSLAGGWGQPQHF. CDR3 in DNA: TGTGCCAGCAGTTTGGCCGGGGGCTGGGGTCAGCCCCAGCATTTT.

This clonotype occurred a few times. The rearrangement joins TRBV3-1 to TRBJ2-6, with D maybe TRBD1 (5 bases). V shed 7 bases and J shed 0 bases, with 10 bases lying between them. CDR3 length equals 15 residues. Germline lookup yields CDR1 LGHDT and CDR2 YNNKEL (reference sequence). DNA of the CDR3: TGTGCCAGCACCCAGGGTAGCTCTGGGGCCAACGTCCTGACTTTC. The encoded protein is CASTQGSSGANVLTF.

The J gene is TRBJ2-1, the V gene TRBV7-3, with D perhaps matching TRBD2 (6 bases). Germline CDR1 is SGHTA and CDR2 is FQGTGA. The CDR3 is made up of 16 amino acids. Trimming removed 2 bases from V and 4 bases from J, with 15 bases in between. CDR3 sequence reads: CASSLRGGAGYNEQFF. CDR3 DNA: TGTGCCAGCAGCTTACGGGGCGGGGCGGGATACAATGAGCAGTTCTTC.

This chain links TRBV5-1 with TRBJ2-1; TRBD1 agrees at 10 bases. V shed 3 bases, J shed 7 bases, and the junction held 10 bases outside the gene matches. The germline V gene encodes CDR1 SGHRS and CDR2 YFSETQ. The CDR3 runs 16 residues. CDR3: CASSSDRDRGFNEQFF. The CDR3 DNA reads as TGCGCCAGCAGCTCTGACCGGGACAGGGGATTTAATGAGCAGTTCTTC. The full variable domain, with the rest looked up from reference TRBV5-1 and TRBJ2-1, is KAGVTQTPRYLIKTRGQQVTLSCSPISGHRSVSWYQQTPGQGLQFLFEYFSETQRNKGNFPGRFSGRQFSNSRSEMNVSTLELGDSALYLCASSSDRDRGFNEQFFGPGTRLTVL.

This sequence joins TRBV11-2 and TRBJ2-5; D unclear. The CDR3 runs to 16 residues. Germline CDR1 and CDR2: SGHAT and FQNNGV. Trimming cost V 3 bases and J 1 base, with 15 bases left between them. The CDR3 DNA is TGTGCCAGCAGCTTCCGTTTGGGTAGGCCCCAAGAGACCCAGTACTTC. Amino acid sequence: CASSFRLGRPQETQYF.

This clonotype was counted only a few times. V usage is TRBV5-1 and J usage is TRBJ1-5; D perhaps matches TRBD1 (5 bases). Germline-derived CDR1 and CDR2 are SGHRS and YFSETQ. This CDR3 is built from 13 residues. V was shortened by 3 bases and J by 6 bases, with 10 bases between the two germline ends. This CDR3 is CASSWGSGQPQHF. The CDR3, as DNA: TGCGCCAGCAGCTGGGGGAGCGGTCAGCCCCAGCATTTT.

This clonotype was observed a few times. J is TRBJ1-1 and V is TRBV5-5, with TRBD1 matching 9 bases. After removal of 0 bases from V and 5 bases from J, the junction contained 8 bases not matched to a gene. The CDR3 loop spans 16 amino acids. Germline V gives CDR1 SGHKS, CDR2 YYEKEE (reference sequence). The CDR3 DNA reads TGTGCCAGCAGCTTGGGATGGACAGGGGCCAAGACTGAAGCTTTCTTT. Its protein is CASSLGWTGAKTEAFF.

The chain is built from TRBV11-1 and TRBJ2-3; TRBD1 agrees at 12 bases. Germline CDR1 is SGHAT and CDR2 is FQDESV (reference sequence). The ends lost 2 bases at V and 3 bases at J; junction bases unmatched: 9. The CDR3 consists of 18 residues. CDR3 sequence (DNA): TGTGCCAGCAGCTTAATGTGGGGGACAGGGGGCACAACAGATACGCAGTATTTT. This codes for CASSLMWGTGGTTDTQYF.

There are many counts of this clonotype. The gene calls are TRBV2 and TRBJ2-5; perhaps TRBD2 as D (5 bases). The V and J ends lost 6 bases and 5 bases respectively, with 13 bases between them. Germline V gene lookup returns CDR1 SNHLY and CDR2 FYNNEI. This CDR3 comprises 13 residues. The CDR3 protein is CASRGPGGETQYF. CDR3 DNA: TGTGCCAGCAGGGGTCCAGGCGGGGAGACCCAGTACTTC.

This clonotype was counted a few times. The chain recombines TRBV6-2 or TRBV6-3 with TRBJ2-7, with a possible D match to TRBD1 (6 bases). V was shortened by 6 bases and J by 4 bases, with 16 bases between the two germline ends. Germline assignment: CDR1 MNHEY and CDR2 SVGEGT. The CDR3 consists of 14 residues. This chain's CDR3 is CASRLQGIAYEQYF. The CDR3 coding sequence is TGTGCCAGCAGGCTACAGGGTATCGCATACGAGCAGTACTTC.

This clonotype has just a few counts. The gene calls are TRBV5-1 and TRBJ1-4, with 9 bases that match TRBD1. With V trimmed by 0 bases and J by 8 bases, 11 bases remained unmatched. There are 17 residues in the CDR3. Germline V gene lookup returns CDR1 SGHRS and CDR2 YFSETQ. The CDR3 DNA is TGCGCCAGCAGCTTGGCCACTTCCGGGACAGGGATGGAAAAACTGTTTTTT. It encodes CASSLATSGTGMEKLFF.

In its sample, this clonotype was seen a few times. The chain is built from TRBV14 and TRBJ2-7; no clear D. With 4 bases removed from V and 5 bases from J, the gap between germline ends came to 12 bases. The CDR3 totals 13 residues. CDR1 SGHDN and CDR2 FVKESK come from the germline V gene. In DNA form, the CDR3 reads TGTGCCAGCAGCCCCCAATATCGGAACGAGCAGTACTTC. Translating it yields CASSPQYRNEQYF.

The gene calls are TRBV5-1 and TRBJ2-1, with TRBD1 matching over 10 bases. Germline loops: CDR1 SGHRS, CDR2 YFSETQ. Losses at the gene ends were 4 bases for V and 7 bases for J; bases not matched to a gene: 8. CDR3 length equals 15 residues. CDR3 residues: CASSATGTGVNEQFF. The CDR3 DNA sequence: TGCGCCAGCAGCGCAACCGGGACAGGGGTGAATGAGCAGTTCTTC.

The sample holds many counts of this clonotype. The junction departs from germline at one end; a sequencing error may be responsible. The chain has TRBV12-3 or TRBV12-4 and TRBJ2-3; D not certain. CDR3 size: 11 residues. DNA for the CDR3: TGTGCCAGCAGTGTAGCAGATACGCAGTATTTT. Its protein is CASSVADTQYF.

This clonotype has at least ten counts. The chain joins TRBV10-3 to TRBJ2-5; D might be TRBD1 (6 bases). Germline V lookup: CDR1 ENHRY, CDR2 SYGVKD. The V and J ends lost 3 bases and 7 bases respectively, with 15 bases between them. The CDR3 length is 14 residues. The CDR3 is CAISEGQGKGTQYF. The CDR3 nucleotides are TGTGCCATCAGTGAAGGTCAGGGGAAAGGGACCCAGTACTTC.

The V and J genes are TRBV7-9 and TRBJ2-1, with 8 bases aligning to TRBD1. The CDR3 covers 14 residues. The V gene's germline CDR1 is SEHNR and CDR2 FQNEAQ (reference sequence). The V segment lost 1 base and the J segment 8 bases; nucleotides outside the gene matches: 4. The CDR3 region has the DNA TGTGCCAGCAGCTTAGTGGGCAGGGGGCATGAGCAGTTCTTC. Translating it yields CASSLVGRGHEQFF.

In this sample, this clonotype turned up a few times. The genes are TRBV13 and TRBJ2-2; D is undetermined. Trimming cost V 3 bases and J 1 base, with 9 bases left between them. Germline V CDR1 and CDR2: PRHDT, FYEKMQ (reference sequence). The CDR3 spans 15 residues. The CDR3 reads CASSFWSVNTGELFF. DNA for the CDR3: TGTGCCAGCAGCTTTTGGAGCGTGAACACCGGGGAGCTGTTTTTT.

In its sample, this clonotype was seen a few times. The CDR3 nucleotides are TGTGCCAGCAGCTCTGGAATTGGAAACACCATATATTTT. Its protein product is CASSSGIGNTIYF. V is TRBV5-6 and J is TRBJ1-3; D is unresolved. The CDR3 sequence is 13 residues long. Germline V gene sequence: CDR1 SGHDT, CDR2 YYEEEE. V dropped 3 bases and J dropped 3 bases, with 7 bases sitting between them.

The rearrangement joins TRBV5-1 to TRBJ1-2; TRBD1 might be the D (5 bases). Trimming left V 3 bases short and J 1 base short, with 10 bases between. The CDR3 is 14 residues long. CDR1 is SGHRS, CDR2 YFSETQ, per germline. DNA for the CDR3: TGCGCCAGCAGCTCGGACAACCTTAACTATGGCTACACCTTC. Amino acid sequence: CASSSDNLNYGYTF.

CDR3 in amino acids: CSAGQGGGELFF. DNA for the CDR3: TGCAGTGCAGGACAGGGTGGCGGGGAGCTGTTTTTT. The chain links TRBV20-1 to TRBJ2-2; 8 nucleotides agree with TRBD1. CDR1 is DFQATT, CDR2 SNEGSKA, per germline (reference sequence). This CDR3 is built from 12 residues. With 6 bases clipped from V and 7 bases from J, the junction kept 4 bases outside the gene matches.

This clonotype was seen a few times. V and J are TRBV5-1 and TRBJ2-4, with D perhaps TRBD1 or TRBD2 (5 bases each). V shed 4 bases and J shed 0 bases, with 17 bases lying between them. Germline lookup yields CDR1 SGHRS and CDR2 YFSETQ. The CDR3 length is 17 residues. CDR3 loop: CASSPDRVGVAKNIQYF. The CDR3 nucleotides read TGCGCCAGCAGCCCCGATAGAGTGGGGGTAGCCAAAAACATTCAGTACTTC.

This clonotype came up a few times. The rearrangement links TRBV3-1 to TRBJ2-1; the match to TRBD1 covers 9 bases. Germline V gives CDR1 LGHDT, CDR2 YNNKEL (reference sequence). V was pared by 6 bases and J by 12 bases, with 6 bases of the junction left unmatched. CDR3 size: 12 residues. CDR3 DNA sequence: TGTGCCAGCAGTCGAGCGGGACAGGGGCAGTTCTTC. Its protein is CASSRAGQGQFF.

This chain joins TRBV7-3 and TRBJ2-2; TRBD1 or TRBD2 may be the D gene (6 bases each). Germline CDR1 reads SGHTA; CDR2 reads FQGTGA. This CDR3 is 16 amino acids long. V was cut by 4 bases and J by 7 bases, with 19 bases left in between. The CDR3 protein is CASSSPSWGAVGELFF. The CDR3 bases are TGTGCCAGCAGCTCCCCCTCGTGGGGGGCGGTCGGGGAGCTGTTTTTT.